This T cell receptor (beta chain) comes out of a study of long-term antiretroviral therapy in people with HIV. Study context: The oldest specimens predate the 2015 immediate-ART recommendation by about a decade.

HIV-positive participants all received treatment in the United States. The germline V gene has CDR1 MDHEN and CDR2 SYDVKM. V shed 4 bases and J 4 bases; nucleotides not matched to a gene: 6. The CDR3 totals 15 residues. Comment on this clone: Antigen specificity is unknown.

Survey-level resolution applied to immunoSEQ assay v3.0. Profiled with immunoSEQ multiplex PCR; TCRdb holds only in-frame clones, not every one. The sample carries about 30,000 clones, roughly 78% recorded once. Points from the study as a whole: Post-treatment diversity went higher with ART but stayed below transplant donor controls.

This chain connects TRBV28 to TRBJ2-1; the match to TRBD1 covers 8 bases. The source of this sequence is a middle-aged man with HIV. The starting material was unsorted PBMCs, obtained 0.3 years after starting antiretroviral therapy. This CDR3 is CASSSSGGGYNEQFF. In DNA form, the CDR3 reads TGTGCCAGCAGTTCGTCAGGGGGCGGGTACAATGAGCAGTTCTTC.